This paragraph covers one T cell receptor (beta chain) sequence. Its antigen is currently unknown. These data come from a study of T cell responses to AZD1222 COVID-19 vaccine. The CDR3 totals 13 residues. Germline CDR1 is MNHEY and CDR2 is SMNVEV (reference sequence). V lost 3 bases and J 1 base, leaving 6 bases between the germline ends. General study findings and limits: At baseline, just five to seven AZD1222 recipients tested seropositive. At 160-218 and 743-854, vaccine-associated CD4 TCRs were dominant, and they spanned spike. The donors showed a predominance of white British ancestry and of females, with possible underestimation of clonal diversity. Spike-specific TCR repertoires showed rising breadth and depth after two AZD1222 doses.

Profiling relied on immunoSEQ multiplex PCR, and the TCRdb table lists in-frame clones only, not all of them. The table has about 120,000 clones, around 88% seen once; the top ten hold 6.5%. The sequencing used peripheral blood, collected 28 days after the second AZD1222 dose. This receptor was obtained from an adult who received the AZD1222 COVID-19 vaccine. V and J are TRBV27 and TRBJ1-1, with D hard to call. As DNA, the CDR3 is TGTGCCAGCAGTTTTCGAGAGAACACTGAAGCTTTCTTT. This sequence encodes CASSFRENTEAFF.